This TCR beta chain was captured by sequencing in a study of cytomegalovirus exposure and HLA in healthy donors. Germline V lookup: CDR1 LNHDA, CDR2 SQIVND (reference sequence). The CDR3 length is 19 residues. V lost 3 bases and J 7 bases, leaving 28 bases between the germline ends. PCR used 60 Vbeta primers and 13 Jbeta primers. TCRdb's copy holds only in-frame clones and misses some; the assay was immunoSEQ multiplex PCR. The data hold 100,000 to 150,000 clones, with 79% observed a single time. Concerning this clone itself: The target antigen is unknown.

General study results and limits: In a later analysis, around 18,000 TCR beta sequences were associated with HLA alleles at 0.05 false discovery rate.

The TCR comes from a man aged 18 to 35 in good health and CMV-seronegative. The sequencing input was PBMCs. The genes are TRBV19 and TRBJ2-1; tentative D call: TRBD1 (8 bases). The CDR3 bases are TGTGCCAGTAGTATTGGGGGGAGGGCAGGGGGCTACCCTGGGAATGAGCAGTTCTTC. Translating gives CASSIGGRAGGYPGNEQFF. Drawing the rest from reference TRBV19 and TRBJ2-1, the complete variable domain is DGGITQSPKYLFRKEGQNVTLSCEQNLNHDAMYWYRQDPGQGLRLIYYSQIVNDFQKGDIAEGYSVSREKKESFPLTVTSAQKNPTAFYLCASSIGGRAGGYPGNEQFFGPGTRLTVL.